This TCR beta chain was identified during a study of blood T cell repertoires in COVID-19. Study summary: Both acute and convalescent COVID-19 samples were obtained from the United States, Italy and Spain. PBMCs, B-cell-depleted T cells, or T cells were the source of the cDNA or gDNA that made up the material.

The V gene lost 8 bases and the J gene lost 2 bases, with 16 bases spanning the gap. Germline V gene data show CDR1 as MNHEY and CDR2 as SVGAGI. This CDR3 is built from 14 residues. Original processing methods: Estimates of nucleated cell counts were drawn from the amplification of reference gene primers. Sequencing was performed with immunoSEQ multiplex PCR; in TCRdb, only in-frame clones are kept and a portion is missing. V, J and clone size are those of that table, while D and trimming were read from the DNA. The sample contains around 280,000 clones, roughly 86% of which appear only once. J is TRBJ2-7 and V is TRBV6-5; D is possibly TRBD2 (6 bases). This receptor was taken from a man in his 70s with acute or convalescent COVID-19. Specimen: peripheral blood. The CDR3 coding sequence is TGTGCCAGCGGGAGGACTGCCTCCGCCTACGAGCAGTACTTC. Its translation is CASGRTASAYEQYF.